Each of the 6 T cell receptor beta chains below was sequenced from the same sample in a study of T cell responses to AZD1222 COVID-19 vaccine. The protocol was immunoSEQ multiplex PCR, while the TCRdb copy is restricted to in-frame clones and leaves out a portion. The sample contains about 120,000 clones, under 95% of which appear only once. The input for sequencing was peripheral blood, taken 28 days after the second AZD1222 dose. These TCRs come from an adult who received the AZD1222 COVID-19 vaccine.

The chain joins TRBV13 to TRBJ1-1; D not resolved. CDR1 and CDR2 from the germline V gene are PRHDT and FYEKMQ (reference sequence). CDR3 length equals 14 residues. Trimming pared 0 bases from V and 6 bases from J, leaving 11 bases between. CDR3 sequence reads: CASSLGGGVAEAFF. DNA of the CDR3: TGTGCCAGCAGCTTAGGGGGCGGAGTGGCTGAAGCTTTCTTT.

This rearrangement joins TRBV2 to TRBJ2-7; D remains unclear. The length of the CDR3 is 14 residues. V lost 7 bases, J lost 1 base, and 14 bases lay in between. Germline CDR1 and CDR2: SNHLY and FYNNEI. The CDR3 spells CASTLQYRSYEQYF. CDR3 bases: TGTGCCAGCACACTACAATATAGGTCCTACGAGCAGTACTTC.

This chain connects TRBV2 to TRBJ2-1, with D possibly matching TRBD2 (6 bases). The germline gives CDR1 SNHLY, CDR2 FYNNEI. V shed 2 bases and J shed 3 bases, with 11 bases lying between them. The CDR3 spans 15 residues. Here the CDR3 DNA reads TGTGCCAGCAGTGAAAGGACTATCTACTACAATGAGCAGTTCTTC. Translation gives CASSERTIYYNEQFF.

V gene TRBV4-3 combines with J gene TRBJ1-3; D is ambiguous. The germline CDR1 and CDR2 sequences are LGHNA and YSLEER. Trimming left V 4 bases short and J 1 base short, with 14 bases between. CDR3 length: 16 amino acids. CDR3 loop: CASSPELARSGNTIYF. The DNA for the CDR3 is TGCGCCAGCAGCCCCGAGTTGGCGCGATCTGGAAACACCATATATTTT.

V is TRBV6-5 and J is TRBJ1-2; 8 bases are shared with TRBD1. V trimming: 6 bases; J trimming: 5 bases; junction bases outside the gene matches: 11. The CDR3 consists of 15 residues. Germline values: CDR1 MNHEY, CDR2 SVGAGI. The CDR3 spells CASRGAQGASYGYTF. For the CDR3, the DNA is TGTGCCAGCAGAGGCGCTCAGGGGGCTTCGTATGGCTACACCTTC.

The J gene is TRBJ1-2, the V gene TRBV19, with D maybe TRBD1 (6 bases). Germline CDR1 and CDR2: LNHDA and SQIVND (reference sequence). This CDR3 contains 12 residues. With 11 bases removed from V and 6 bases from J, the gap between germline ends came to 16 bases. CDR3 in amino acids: CASYWGANGYTF. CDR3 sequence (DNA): TGTGCCTCATATTGGGGGGCCAATGGCTACACCTTC.